This T cell receptor beta chain originates from a study of CD8 T cells in ankylosing spondylitis. Study results and caveats: A motif in TCR beta, a set of under ten highly homologous variants, appeared characteristic of ankylosing spondylitis blood. Disease-associated clones were reportedly significantly overrepresented in matched ankylosing spondylitis synovial fluid. Within peripheral blood, clones linked to disease were CD8+ and relatively rare. Earlier literature documents some of the motif variants in reactive arthritis synovial fluid and blood.

In this sample, this clonotype turned up a few times. Its specificity is unknown. MiXCR was run by TCRdb on the 5' RACE reads, yielding one entry per CDR3 protein. The repertoire holds a few hundred thousand distinct CDR3 sequences, with approximately 16% as singletons. The sequencing input was blood, either unsorted or a sorted T cell fraction (not recorded which). The source is a male donor with ankylosing spondylitis.

This CDR3 reads CASSSTGTSYNEQFF. The CDR3, as DNA: TGTGCCAGCAGCTCCACCGGGACTAGCTACAATGAGCAGTTCTTC. This chain uses TRBV7-9 with TRBJ2-1; 8 bases match TRBD2. CDR3 length: 15 amino acids. Per the germline V gene, CDR1 is SEHNR and CDR2 is FQNEAQ (reference sequence). Unmatched junction bases numbered 5, after V lost 4 bases and J lost 3 bases.